These T cell receptor beta chains were read from a single sample in a study of blood T cells in healthy people across ages. TCRdb ran MiXCR on the 5' RACE reads and lists one entry per CDR3 protein. Among about 1 million distinct CDR3 sequences listed, more than 35% were seen once. Sequencing was performed on blood. The source is a woman aged 60 to 75 in good health. Both conserved end residues are trimmed from each CDR3.

v_call: TRBV6-6; j_call: TRBJ1-4; cdr3_aa: ASTPTGSANEKLF
v_call: TRBV24-1; j_call: TRBJ2-7; cdr3_aa: ATSDTGRDYEQY
v_call: TRBV3-1; j_call: TRBJ2-1; cdr3_aa: ASSLQGCEQF
v_call: TRBV7-8; j_call: TRBJ2-1; cdr3_aa: ASSLVLAGDEQF
v_call: TRBV3-1; j_call: TRBJ2-3; cdr3_aa: ASSQADSDTQY
v_call: TRBV29-1; j_call: TRBJ2-1; cdr3_aa: SVRQGSSYNEQF
v_call: TRBV6-6; j_call: TRBJ2-3; cdr3_aa: ASSPEAPAKTDTQY
v_call: TRBV5-1; j_call: TRBJ2-1; cdr3_aa: ASSLGTTSGRHNEQF
v_call: TRBV5-1; j_call: TRBJ2-7; cdr3_aa: ASSAGTGDYYEQY
v_call: TRBV11-2; j_call: TRBJ1-5; cdr3_aa: ASSLEDPNQPQH
v_call: TRBV6-1; j_call: TRBJ1-5; cdr3_aa: ASSERAANQPQH
v_call: TRBV3-1; j_call: TRBJ2-1; cdr3_aa: ASSQVSVGEQF
v_call: TRBV10-3; j_call: TRBJ2-1; cdr3_aa: TISGKERYNEQF
v_call: TRBV6-5; j_call: TRBJ2-1; cdr3_aa: ASSSGPGEQF
v_call: TRBV27; j_call: TRBJ2-5; cdr3_aa: ASSPGQGEYQETQY
v_call: TRBV5-6; j_call: TRBJ2-1; cdr3_aa: ASSSRLAESYNEQF
v_call: TRBV28; j_call: TRBJ2-3; cdr3_aa: ASSFGQAYTDTQY
v_call: TRBV29-1; j_call: TRBJ2-5; cdr3_aa: SVGTGRETQY
v_call: TRBV27; j_call: TRBJ2-7; cdr3_aa: ASSLAWKSEQY
v_call: TRBV11-3; j_call: TRBJ2-1; cdr3_aa: ACSFGSEYNEQF
v_call: TRBV9; j_call: TRBJ2-7; cdr3_aa: ASSVDGRGEQY
v_call: TRBV12-3/TRBV12-4; j_call: TRBJ2-6; cdr3_aa: ASNLRTRGANVLT
v_call: TRBV7-6; j_call: TRBJ2-7; cdr3_aa: ASSLEAPPAGASYEQY
v_call: TRBV28; j_call: TRBJ2-5; cdr3_aa: ASNLAGVGETQY
v_call: TRBV12-3/TRBV12-4; j_call: TRBJ2-7; cdr3_aa: ASSLATGGPYEQY
v_call: TRBV11-2; j_call: TRBJ2-7; cdr3_aa: ASSLEHPPYEQY
v_call: TRBV6-5; j_call: TRBJ1-5; cdr3_aa: ASSPRTVGQPQH
v_call: TRBV29-1; j_call: TRBJ2-1; cdr3_aa: SVEKAYNEQF
v_call: TRBV9; j_call: TRBJ1-2; cdr3_aa: ASSTYETVNYGYT
v_call: TRBV6-5; j_call: TRBJ1-6; cdr3_aa: ASSSLPKTNSPLH
v_call: TRBV24-1; j_call: TRBJ2-3; cdr3_aa: ATRTGGPVDTQY
v_call: TRBV20-1; j_call: TRBJ1-5; cdr3_aa: SAAPGTGGNQPQH
v_call: TRBV12-3/TRBV12-4; j_call: TRBJ2-5; cdr3_aa: ASSKGRLGIAQETQY
v_call: TRBV4-1; j_call: TRBJ2-5; cdr3_aa: ASSQVPGGEETQY
v_call: TRBV4-1; j_call: TRBJ2-1; cdr3_aa: ASSQVVVAGGPQRNEQF
v_call: TRBV12-3/TRBV12-4; j_call: TRBJ2-1; cdr3_aa: ASSVSWGNEQF
v_call: TRBV5-1; j_call: TRBJ2-3; cdr3_aa: ASNPTGKYTDTQY
v_call: TRBV10-3; j_call: TRBJ1-2; cdr3_aa: AISESTVGRGYT
v_call: TRBV28; j_call: TRBJ2-7; cdr3_aa: ASSIGTRKASYEQY
v_call: TRBV7-6; j_call: TRBJ1-4; cdr3_aa: ASSLGRGGHEKLF
v_call: TRBV2; j_call: TRBJ1-1; cdr3_aa: ASSEALQGHGEAF
v_call: TRBV30; j_call: TRBJ2-5; cdr3_aa: AWRAPGGETQY
v_call: TRBV29-1; j_call: TRBJ2-7; cdr3_aa: SVVIGMGKNVQY
v_call: TRBV5-1; j_call: TRBJ2-1; cdr3_aa: ASSFSPSGTYSEQF
v_call: TRBV27; j_call: TRBJ2-7; cdr3_aa: ASSLDVGAEQY
v_call: TRBV2; j_call: TRBJ2-1; cdr3_aa: ASRTDSEANEQF
v_call: TRBV6-5; j_call: TRBJ1-1; cdr3_aa: ASSSGGVEAF
v_call: TRBV5-1; j_call: TRBJ2-5; cdr3_aa: ASSWSPGPQETQY
v_call: TRBV27; j_call: TRBJ2-4; cdr3_aa: ASSLGSSGGPGGAQY
v_call: TRBV28; j_call: TRBJ2-7; cdr3_aa: ASSLSRWRQQY
v_call: TRBV27; j_call: TRBJ2-3; cdr3_aa: ASSIQGALTDTQY
v_call: TRBV2; j_call: TRBJ2-5; cdr3_aa: ASNSGSGETQY
v_call: TRBV30; j_call: TRBJ1-4; cdr3_aa: ASAAGVNEKLF
v_call: TRBV12-3/TRBV12-4; j_call: TRBJ1-1; cdr3_aa: ASSLEGKWTEAF
v_call: TRBV3-1; j_call: TRBJ1-4; cdr3_aa: ASSQDWNEKLF
v_call: TRBV2; j_call: NA; cdr3_aa: ASRYSKGHRETQY
v_call: TRBV29-1; j_call: TRBJ2-2; cdr3_aa: SVLAGADTGELF
v_call: TRBV29-1; j_call: TRBJ2-3; cdr3_aa: SVAGTSGRRSTDTQY
v_call: TRBV5-1; j_call: TRBJ2-1; cdr3_aa: ASSSANLADEQF